These 18 T cell receptor beta chains share one sample of origin, sequenced in a study of immune evolution from preneoplasia to lung adenocarcinoma. Profiled with immunoSEQ multiplex PCR; TCRdb holds only in-frame clones, not every one. The sample includes roughly 6,300 clones, approximately 80% of them seen just once. Sequencing input: FFPE lung adenocarcinoma in situ tissue. All receptors derive from an older donor with lung adenocarcinoma.

In this sample, this clone turned up once. The rearrangement joins TRBV6-5 to TRBJ1-5, with no clear D. V dropped 4 bases and J dropped 3 bases, with 7 bases sitting between them. CDR3 length equals 13 residues. The germline V gene has CDR1 MNHEY and CDR2 SVGAGI. The CDR3 DNA reads as TGTGCCAGCAGTTTTGACTCCAATCAGCCCCAGCATTTT. Protein product: CASSFDSNQPQHF.

A few counts support this clone. Here the CDR3 reads CASSVRGGYGYTF. CDR3 DNA: TGTGCCAGCAGCGTTAGGGGTGGCTATGGCTACACCTTC. The V gene is TRBV9, the J gene TRBJ1-2; the D gene is possibly TRBD1 (5 bases). This CDR3 region has 13 residues. V lost 2 bases and J 4 bases, leaving 9 bases between the germline ends. Germline values: CDR1 SGDLS, CDR2 YYNGEE.

Of note for this clone: One end of the junction does not line up with germline, which may come from a read error. The chain carries TRBV2 and TRBJ1-5; D is ambiguous. This CDR3 spans 13 amino acids. CDR1 and CDR2 from the germline V gene are SNHLY and FYNNEI. The CDR3 bases are TGTGCCAGCAGATCAAGGTCCAATCAACCCCAGCATTTT. This encodes CASRSRSNQPQHF.

This rearrangement joins TRBV19 to TRBJ1-4, with 7 bases fitting TRBD1. This CDR3 comprises 15 residues. J gave up 10 bases and V 3 bases, and 11 bases lay outside the gene matches. Germline V gene sequence: CDR1 LNHDA, CDR2 SQIVND (reference sequence). In DNA, the CDR3 is TGTGCCAGTAGTATGAGGACAGGTGACAGCGTAAAACTGTTTTTT. Amino acid sequence: CASSMRTGDSVKLFF.

The V call is TRBV19, the J call TRBJ2-5; D might be TRBD1 (5 bases). V gave up 7 bases and J gave up 2 bases, with 23 bases separating them. CDR1 and CDR2 from the germline V gene are LNHDA and SQIVND (reference sequence). The CDR3 length is 17 residues. For the CDR3, the DNA is TGTGCCAGTACAGATTCAGCCACGGCAGGGTGGCAAGAGACCCAGTACTTC. It yields the protein CASTDSATAGWQETQYF. The full variable domain, its missing parts supplied by reference TRBV19 and TRBJ2-5, is DGGITQSPKYLFRKEGQNVTLSCEQNLNHDAMYWYRQDPGQGLRLIYYSQIVNDFQKGDIAEGYSVSREKKESFPLTVTSAQKNPTAFYLCASTDSATAGWQETQYFGPGTRLLVL.

The J gene is TRBJ1-2, the V gene TRBV5-1; D uncertain. V shed 0 bases and J shed 4 bases, with 7 bases lying between them. The CDR3 is made up of 13 amino acids. In germline, CDR1 is SGHRS, CDR2 YFSETQ. This CDR3 is CASSLGHAYGYTF. CDR3 coding DNA: TGCGCCAGCAGCTTGGGGCACGCCTATGGCTACACCTTC.

The chain recombines TRBV11-2 with TRBJ1-2; 8 nucleotides match TRBD1. Germline CDR1 and CDR2: SGHAT and FQNNGV. There are 13 residues in the CDR3. Unmatched junction bases numbered 3, after V lost 5 bases and J lost 4 bases. CDR3 nucleotides: TGTGCCAGCAGCCAAACAGGGGGCTATGGCTACACCTTC. Protein: CASSQTGGYGYTF.

V gene TRBV10-3 combines with J gene TRBJ2-7, with D unresolved. CDR3 length equals 11 residues. V was shortened by 11 bases and J by 5 bases, with 13 bases between the two germline ends. CDR1 is ENHRY, CDR2 SYGVKD, per germline. The CDR3 protein is CAVSGADEQYF. The CDR3 DNA sequence: TGTGCCGTCTCAGGTGCCGACGAGCAGTACTTC.

This clone appeared once. The rearrangement uses TRBV30 and TRBJ2-7; D unresolved. CDR3 length equals 15 residues. Per the germline V gene, CDR1 is GTSNPN and CDR2 is SVGIG (reference sequence). V was cut by 0 bases and J by 4 bases, with 16 bases left in between. CDR3 residues: CAWSVPFDSAYEQYF. CDR3 nucleotide sequence: TGTGCCTGGAGTGTACCATTTGACTCAGCATACGAGCAGTACTTC.

This chain uses TRBV27 with TRBJ2-5; D might be TRBD2 (6 bases). The CDR3 spans 16 residues. Germline loops: CDR1 MNHEY, CDR2 SMNVEV (reference sequence). V lost 0 bases, J lost 2 bases, and 13 bases lay in between. CDR3: CASSLSAGTRQETQYF. The CDR3, as DNA: TGTGCCAGCAGTTTATCGGCGGGGACCAGACAAGAGACCCAGTACTTC.

The chain recombines TRBV29-1 with TRBJ2-1; a possible D gene is TRBD1 (6 bases). This CDR3 is 13 amino acids long. V lost 8 bases and J lost 0, with 11 bases in between. Germline lookup yields CDR1 SQVTM and CDR2 ANQGSEA. This chain's CDR3 is CSTRQDSYNEQFF. The CDR3 DNA reads TGCAGCACCAGACAGGACTCCTACAATGAGCAGTTCTTC.

The genes are TRBV5-3 and TRBJ1-1, with 8 bases fitting TRBD1. TRBV5-3 is sorted into the ORF group, with uncertain function. Germline trimming cut 5 bases from V and 4 bases from J; bases unmatched to any gene: 7. This CDR3 has 14 residues. CDR3 DNA sequence: TGTGCCAGAAGTTCACACACAGGGGGCACTGAAGCTTTCTTT. Protein: CARSSHTGGTEAFF.

This chain uses TRBV10-2 with TRBJ1-6, with D uncertain. The germline CDR1 and CDR2 sequences are WSHSY and SAAADI. V gave up 4 bases and J gave up 5 bases, with 9 bases separating them. The CDR3 sequence is 14 residues long. CDR3 residues: CASSVRRNNSPLHF. CDR3 DNA sequence: TGCGCCAGCAGTGTCCGACGTAATAATTCACCCCTCCACTTT.

This chain uses TRBV6-5 with TRBJ2-5; no firm D call. V lost 6 bases and J lost 3, with 8 bases in between. Looked up from germline, CDR1 is MNHEY and CDR2 is SVGAGI. This CDR3 has 12 amino acids. The CDR3, as DNA: TGTGCCAGCAGGCACACCAAAGAGACCCAGTACTTC. It yields the protein CASRHTKETQYF.

The V gene is TRBV7-9, the J gene TRBJ1-2; D is uncertain. V lost 1 base and J lost 5, with 5 bases in between. This CDR3 is built from 12 residues. The germline V gene encodes CDR1 SEHNR and CDR2 FQNEAQ (reference sequence). Here the CDR3 reads CASSLEGYGYTF. CDR3 in DNA: TGTGCCAGCAGCTTAGAAGGGTATGGCTACACCTTC.

The chain is built from TRBV6-1 and TRBJ1-1; 10 bases match TRBD1. V gave up 2 bases and J gave up 3 bases; unmatched junction bases: 3. CDR1 MNHNS and CDR2 SASEGT come from the germline V gene. The CDR3 runs 15 residues. The CDR3 region is CASSELGTGDTEAFF. CDR3 nucleotides: TGTGCCAGCAGTGAACTCGGGACAGGGGACACTGAAGCTTTCTTT.

The chain uses TRBV18 and TRBJ2-1; TRBD1 aligns across 9 bases. The J segment lost 5 bases and the V segment lost 3 bases, leaving 5 bases of the junction unmatched. Germline V CDR1 and CDR2: KGHSH, LQKENI. The CDR3 length is 15 residues. The CDR3 DNA reads TGTGCCAGCTCACCCGGACAGGGGTTCAACAATGAGCAGTTCTTC. Translation gives CASSPGQGFNNEQFF.

The V gene is TRBV6-1, the J gene TRBJ2-3; TRBD2 matches at 8 bases. This CDR3 region has 13 residues. The junction had 6 bases not matched to a gene; V was cut back by 8 bases and J by 5 bases. Germline V lookup: CDR1 MNHNS, CDR2 SASEGT. CDR3 protein: CASWTSRLDTQYF. In nucleotides, the CDR3 is TGTGCCAGCTGGACTAGCAGATTAGATACGCAGTATTTT.